Listed below are T cell receptor beta chains from one sample, sequenced in a study of glioma-infiltrating T cells after dendritic cell vaccination. Some clones are missing from TCRdb's copy, which holds only in-frame ones; the method was immunoSEQ multiplex PCR. Of approximately 85,000 clones in the sample, 85% were seen once. Source: blood, taken after dendritic cell vaccination. The receptors stem from a human donor with glioblastoma. The CDR3 runs from the conserved cysteine through the conserved F or W. A D gene is named only where the DNA matches it firmly. Expanded clones get a size class; other rows say once, few or many, or leave the size out.

j_gene: TRBJ1-3
abundance: NA
d_gene: NA
len: 17
v_gene: TRBV4-1
CDR3aa: CASSQDPATVSGNTIYF
CDR3nt: TGCGCCAGCAGCCAAGATCCGGCGACAGTCTCTGGAAACACCATATATTTT

j_gene: TRBJ1-5
abundance: once
d_gene: TRBD1
len: 14
v_gene: TRBV7-9
CDR3aa: CASSRQGDDQPQHF
CDR3nt: TGTGCCAGCAGCCGACAGGGGGATGATCAGCCCCAGCATTTT

j_gene: TRBJ2-7
abundance: NA
d_gene: TRBD1
len: 14
v_gene: TRBV7-9
CDR3aa: CASSLVGTDYEQYF
CDR3nt: TGTGCCAGCAGCTTAGTCGGGACAGACTACGAGCAGTACTTC

j_gene: TRBJ2-1
abundance: NA
d_gene: TRBD2
len: 16
v_gene: TRBV4-1
CDR3aa: CASSQLAGDLYNEQFF
CDR3nt: TGCGCCAGCAGCCAGCTAGCGGGGGACCTCTACAATGAGCAGTTCTTC

j_gene: TRBJ2-4
abundance: few
d_gene: NA
len: 22
v_gene: TRBV19
CDR3aa: CASSIGRVWQARSDTAKNIQYF
CDR3nt: TGTGCCAGTAGTATAGGTCGTGTTTGGCAGGCACGCTCAGATACAGCCAAAAACATTCAGTACTTC

j_gene: TRBJ2-5
abundance: NA
d_gene: NA
len: 11
v_gene: TRBV5-6
CDR3aa: CASSSQETQYF
CDR3nt: TGTGCCAGCAGCTCTCAAGAGACCCAGTACTTC

j_gene: TRBJ1-1
abundance: NA
d_gene: TRBD1
len: 16
v_gene: TRBV4-1
CDR3aa: CASSQGGDSWNTEAFF
CDR3nt: TGCGCCAGCAGCCAAGGGGGGGACAGTTGGAACACTGAAGCTTTCTTT

j_gene: TRBJ2-7
abundance: NA
d_gene: NA
len: 20
v_gene: TRBV5-1
CDR3aa: CASSSPAPSFRQDGIYEQYF
CDR3nt: TGCGCCAGCAGCTCCCCCGCCCCAAGCTTCCGGCAGGACGGGATCTACGAGCAGTACTTC

j_gene: TRBJ1-5
abundance: NA
d_gene: NA
len: 11
v_gene: TRBV19
CDR3aa: CASSLNREQHF
CDR3nt: TGTGCCAGTAGTCTGAACCGGGAGCAGCATTTT

j_gene: TRBJ2-7
abundance: NA
d_gene: TRBD2
len: 15
v_gene: TRBV11-2
CDR3aa: CASSLGSGGAFEQYF
CDR3nt: TGTGCCAGCAGCTTAGGGAGCGGGGGGGCCTTTGAGCAGTACTTC

j_gene: TRBJ2-1
abundance: NA
d_gene: TRBD2
len: 15
v_gene: TRBV7-2
CDR3aa: CASSLGGGAYNEQFF
CDR3nt: TGTGCCAGCAGCTTAGGCGGGGGGGCGTACAATGAGCAGTTCTTC

j_gene: TRBJ2-2
abundance: NA
d_gene: NA
len: 14
v_gene: TRBV7-9
CDR3aa: CASSRVQGTGELFF
CDR3nt: TGTGCCAGCAGCCGGGTCCAGGGAACCGGGGAGCTGTTTTTT

j_gene: TRBJ2-7
abundance: NA
d_gene: TRBD2
len: 16
v_gene: TRBV6-1
CDR3aa: CASSARLAGEFYEQYF
CDR3nt: TGTGCCAGCAGTGCCCGACTAGCGGGGGAGTTCTACGAGCAGTACTTC

j_gene: TRBJ1-2
abundance: NA
d_gene: NA
len: 13
v_gene: TRBV7-9
CDR3aa: CASSVTVTYGYTF
CDR3nt: TGTGCCAGCAGCGTGACAGTAACCTATGGCTACACCTTC

j_gene: TRBJ2-3
abundance: NA
d_gene: NA
len: 15
v_gene: TRBV30
CDR3aa: CAWSNSQDSTDTQYF
CDR3nt: TGTGCCTGGAGTAATAGTCAGGATTCGACAGATACGCAGTATTTT

j_gene: TRBJ2-5
abundance: NA
d_gene: TRBD2
len: 18
v_gene: TRBV27
CDR3aa: CASSSPPTSGAYQETQYF
CDR3nt: TGTGCCAGCAGTTCACCCCCCACTAGCGGGGCCTACCAAGAGACCCAGTACTTC

j_gene: TRBJ2-2
abundance: NA
d_gene: NA
len: 11
v_gene: TRBV20-1
CDR3aa: CSGTVTGELFF
CDR3nt: TGCAGTGGTACAGTAACCGGGGAGCTGTTTTTT

j_gene: TRBJ1-2
abundance: NA
d_gene: TRBD1
len: 15
v_gene: TRBV7-7
CDR3aa: CASSPLGQGHYGYTF
CDR3nt: TGTGCCAGCAGTCCCCTAGGACAGGGGCACTATGGCTACACCTTC

j_gene: TRBJ2-7
abundance: few
d_gene: NA
len: 13
v_gene: TRBV7-9
CDR3aa: CASSFQQTYEQYF
CDR3nt: TGTGCCAGCAGCTTTCAACAGACCTACGAGCAGTACTTC

j_gene: TRBJ1-1
abundance: few
d_gene: NA
len: 15
v_gene: TRBV28
CDR3aa: CASSSAGAVDTEAFF
CDR3nt: TGTGCCAGCAGTAGTGCAGGAGCGGTGGACACTGAAGCTTTCTTT

j_gene: TRBJ1-5
abundance: NA
d_gene: TRBD1
len: 15
v_gene: TRBV7-9
CDR3aa: CASSLSGRGNQPQHF
CDR3nt: TGTGCCAGCAGCCTGTCGGGCAGGGGGAATCAGCCCCAGCATTTT

j_gene: TRBJ2-1
abundance: NA
d_gene: TRBD1
len: 14
v_gene: TRBV4-3
CDR3aa: CASSLGQIYNEQFF
CDR3nt: TGCGCCAGCAGCCTGGGACAGATATACAATGAGCAGTTCTTC

j_gene: TRBJ1-2
abundance: NA
d_gene: NA
len: 14
v_gene: TRBV5-8
CDR3aa: CASSLVRTESGYTF
CDR3nt: TGTGCCAGCAGCTTGGTACGCACAGAGTCTGGCTACACCTTC

j_gene: TRBJ2-5
abundance: once
d_gene: NA
len: 14
v_gene: TRBV5-1
CDR3aa: CASSPLRGQETQYF
CDR3nt: TGCGCCAGCAGCCCCCTTAGGGGGCAAGAGACCCAGTACTTC

j_gene: TRBJ1-4
abundance: NA
d_gene: TRBD1
len: 15
v_gene: TRBV6-1
CDR3aa: CASSTRTGGNGELFF
CDR3nt: TGTGCCAGCTCCACGCGGACAGGGGGAAATGGGGAACTGTTTTTT

j_gene: TRBJ2-1
abundance: NA
d_gene: NA
len: 15
v_gene: TRBV28
CDR3aa: CASIQADSRSNEQFF
CDR3nt: TGTGCCAGTATCCAAGCCGACAGCCGGAGTAATGAGCAGTTCTTC

j_gene: TRBJ2-3
abundance: few
d_gene: TRBD2
len: 15
v_gene: TRBV5-1
CDR3aa: CASSSAGGLTDTQYF
CDR3nt: TGCGCCAGCAGCTCAGCGGGGGGTCTCACAGATACGCAGTATTTT

j_gene: TRBJ1-1
abundance: NA
d_gene: TRBD1
len: 15
v_gene: TRBV18
CDR3aa: CASAGQGDVNTEAFF
CDR3nt: TGTGCCAGCGCGGGACAGGGAGACGTGAACACTGAAGCTTTCTTT